A selection of T cell receptor beta chains follows, all from one sample in a study of blood T cell repertoires in COVID-19. Libraries were prepared by immunoSEQ multiplex PCR; TCRdb keeps only in-frame clonotypes and omits some of them. The sample lists about 53,000 clones, more than 75% occurring once. Source material: peripheral blood. These receptors were taken from a man in his fifties with acute or convalescent COVID-19. CDR3s include the opening cysteine and the closing phenylalanine or tryptophan. A D gene is named only where the DNA matches it firmly. Clone size appears in some rows only: once, few, many, or a class for an expanded clone.

v_call	j_call	d_call	cdr3_length	clone_size	cdr3_nt	cdr3_aa
TRBV6-5	TRBJ1-1	.	11	.	TGTGCCAGCAGGACACACAGTGAAGCTTTCTTT	CASRTHSEAFF
TRBV18	TRBJ2-5	.	14	.	TGTGCCAGCTCAAGTGAACTAGTACGAGAGACCCAGTACTTC	CASSSELVRETQYF
TRBV19	TRBJ2-5	.	13	.	TGTGCCAGTAGTTCACAGGGCTTGGAGACCCAGTACTTC	CASSSQGLETQYF
TRBV10-1	TRBJ1-5	.	13	.	TGCGCCAGCAGTGGGTACGGGGTTCAGCCCCAGCATTTT	CASSGYGVQPQHF
TRBV24-1	TRBJ2-1	TRBD2	15	.	TGTGCCACCACGGGACTAGCGGGAGGGCCTGAGGAGCAGTTCTTC	CATTGLAGGPEEQFF
TRBV19	TRBJ2-6	.	17	.	TGTGCCAGTAGTATTTGGGCTTCGGGAACTGGGGCCAACGTCCTGACTTTC	CASSIWASGTGANVLTF
TRBV7-9	TRBJ2-5	TRBD1	19	.	TGTGCCAGCAGCTTCTCATTCGAGGACAGGGCATTGGACCAAGAGACCCAGTACTTC	CASSFSFEDRALDQETQYF
TRBV12-3/TRBV12-4	TRBJ2-1	.	13	.	TGTGCCAGCAGTTTTGGACTTAACAATGAGCAGTTCTTC	CASSFGLNNEQFF
TRBV19	TRBJ1-1	.	14	.	TGTGCCAGTACCCTATCTCTTTTTCGAGGTGAAGCTTTCTTT	CASTLSLFRGEAFF
TRBV2	TRBJ1-5	.	17	.	TGTGCCAGCAGTGAAACCGGGCAGCGGCGGAGGAATCAGCCCCAGCATTTT	CASSETGQRRRNQPQHF
TRBV2	TRBJ1-1	.	13	.	TGTGCCAGCAACAGGGAACGATCCCGCGAAGCTTTCTTT	CASNRERSREAFF
TRBV5-1	TRBJ1-6	TRBD1	17	few	TGCGCCAGCAGCTTACCGGCCGGGACAGGGATTGAATCACCCCTCCACTTT	CASSLPAGTGIESPLHF
TRBV10-3	TRBJ2-1	TRBD2	16	.	TGTGCCATCAGTGAATCGGGGGAGGGCGCCTACAATGAGCAGTTCTTC	CAISESGEGAYNEQFF
TRBV3-1/TRBV3-2	TRBJ2-2	.	13	once	TGTGCCAGCAGCCAAGTCCCGGTCGGGGAGCTGTTTTTT	CASSQVPVGELFF
TRBV15	TRBJ1-1	.	13	.	TGTGCCACCAGCAAAGACCGGAACACTGAAGCTTTCTTT	CATSKDRNTEAFF
TRBV19	TRBJ1-5	.	13	.	TGTGCCAGTGGCGGGAGCACGGCGTGGCCCCAGCATTTT	CASGGSTAWPQHF
TRBV6-2/TRBV6-3	TRBJ2-4	TRBD1	15	.	TGTGCCAGCAGTGATGTTCAGGGGGTAATAAACATTCAGTACTTC	CASSDVQGVINIQYF
TRBV5-6	TRBJ1-5	TRBD1	16	.	TGTGCCAGCAGCTTAAGGTCGCAGGGGGCGAATCAGCCCCAGCATTTT	CASSLRSQGANQPQHF
TRBV5-4	TRBJ1-1	TRBD1	20	.	TGTGCCAGCAGCGTCCGAGGACAGGGACAAAAAGTGGGTTGGAACACTGAAGCTTTCTTT	CASSVRGQGQKVGWNTEAFF
TRBV5-6	TRBJ2-2	TRBD1	17	.	TGTGCCAGCAGCCGTCCCGGGACAGGGTTAGGCACCGGGGAGCTGTTTTTT	CASSRPGTGLGTGELFF
TRBV5-1	TRBJ1-3	.	15	.	TGCGCCAGTTCCTCCTCAGGGGCATCTGGAAACACCATATATTTT	CASSSSGASGNTIYF
TRBV7-6	TRBJ2-2	.	15	.	TGTGCCAGCAGCTTAGCCCCACAGAACACCGGGGAGCTGTTTTTT	CASSLAPQNTGELFF
TRBV5-1	TRBJ2-4	TRBD1	15	.	TGCGCCAGCAGCCTGAATACAGGGGGTACAAACATTCAGTACTTC	CASSLNTGGTNIQYF
TRBV5-4	TRBJ2-3	TRBD2	14	.	TGTGCCAGCAGCTTCTGGACTAGCGCAGATACGCAGTATTTT	CASSFWTSADTQYF
TRBV15	TRBJ2-5	TRBD2	13	.	TGTGCCACCAGCGGAGCGGGGTCCAGGACCCAGTACTTC	CATSGAGSRTQYF
TRBV6-2/TRBV6-3	TRBJ2-7	.	13	.	TGTGCCAGCAGTCCCCAACTTGAGGCGGAGCAGTACTTC	CASSPQLEAEQYF
TRBV7-8	TRBJ2-2	TRBD1	15	.	TGTGCCAGCAGCAGCAGACAGGGAGTTACCGGGGAGCTGTTTTTT	CASSSRQGVTGELFF
TRBV27	TRBJ1-5	TRBD1	15	.	TGTGCCAGCAGTTTAACCCCACAGGGGTGGCAGCCCCAGCATTTT	CASSLTPQGWQPQHF
TRBV13	TRBJ2-1	TRBD2	15	.	TGTGCCAGCTCCGGGACTAGCGGGCCTCTGAATGAGCAGTTCTTC	CASSGTSGPLNEQFF
TRBV5-1	TRBJ2-3	.	18	.	TGCGCCAGCAGCTTGGCTCCAGGGGCACCCAGGCAGGGGGATACGCAGTATTTT	CASSLAPGAPRQGDTQYF
TRBV27	TRBJ1-1	TRBD1	13	.	TGTGCCAGCATCCCAGGGGGGTCCACTGAAGCTTTCTTT	CASIPGGSTEAFF
TRBV12-2	TRBJ1-2	.	18	.	TGTGCAAGTCGCTTCTTCTTCTGGGGAACAGGGGGTTTAGGTGGCTACACCTTC	CASRFFFWGTGGLGGYTF
TRBV30	TRBJ2-3	.	17	.	TGTGCCTGGAACCCATGGGCTAGCTGGGAGGGCACAGATACGCAGTATTTT	CAWNPWASWEGTDTQYF
TRBV24-1	TRBJ2-2	.	17	.	TGTGCCACCAGTGACCCCAGTCAGGCGATGAACACCGGGGAGCTGTTTTTT	CATSDPSQAMNTGELFF
TRBV9	TRBJ1-1	.	13	.	TGTGCCAGCAGCGTAGAAGGACAGACTACTACTTTCTTT	CASSVEGQTTTFF
TRBV2	TRBJ1-6	.	14	.	TGTGCCAGCAGTCCCCGAGACTATAATTCACCCCTCCACTTT	CASSPRDYNSPLHF
TRBV5-1	TRBJ2-7	.	13	.	TGCGCCAGCAGCTTGGGACACCCGACCGAGCAGTACTTC	CASSLGHPTEQYF
TRBV24-1	TRBJ1-5	.	15	once	TGTGCCACCAGGTACAGGGATTATAGCAATCAGCCCCAGCATTTT	CATRYRDYSNQPQHF
TRBV5-6	TRBJ1-1	TRBD1	15	.	TGTGCCAGCAGCTTCAGACAGGGAATGAAAAAAGAAGCTTTCTTT	CASSFRQGMKKEAFF
TRBV18	TRBJ1-5	TRBD1	16	.	TGTGCCAGCTCACCACAGGGGGCAGTTGGCAATCAGCCCCAGCATTTT	CASSPQGAVGNQPQHF
TRBV6-5	TRBJ1-5	.	15	.	TGTGCCAGCAGTCCCACTCGATATAGCAATCAGCCCCAGCATTTT	CASSPTRYSNQPQHF
TRBV5-4	TRBJ2-2	.	14	.	TGTGCCAGCAGGCGGGATGCTGACACCGGGGAGCTGTTTTTT	CASRRDADTGELFF
TRBV19	TRBJ1-2	.	14	few	TGTGCCAGTAGTATCGCGGGGGCAGACTATGGCTACACCTTC	CASSIAGADYGYTF
TRBV5-6	TRBJ1-1	TRBD1	13	.	TGTGCCAGCAGCATCGACAGGGCCCCTGAAGCTTTCTTT	CASSIDRAPEAFF
TRBV5-1	TRBJ1-1	.	15	.	TGCGCCAGCAGCTTCCGCCCAGCGGCGAACACTGAAGCTTTCTTT	CASSFRPAANTEAFF
TRBV29-1	TRBJ1-1	.	15	.	TGCAGCGTTCCGGCAGGGGCGGGCATGAACACTGAAGCTTTCTTT	CSVPAGAGMNTEAFF
TRBV4-1	TRBJ1-1	.	14	.	TGCGCCAGCAGCCAAGATGAGATGAACACTGAAGCTTTCTTT	CASSQDEMNTEAFF
TRBV19	TRBJ2-1	.	14	once	TGTGCCAGTACCCCCGTCCTCCAGGGAAATGAGCAGTTCTTC	CASTPVLQGNEQFF
TRBV14	TRBJ1-2	.	15	.	TGTGCCAGCAGCCTAGTTCTGGGACACATCAATGGCTACACCTTC	CASSLVLGHINGYTF
TRBV9	TRBJ2-1	.	13	.	TGTGCCAGCAGCGACGACTACTACAATGAGCAGTTCTTC	CASSDDYYNEQFF
TRBV7-8	TRBJ2-7	TRBD2	14	.	TGTGCCAGCAGCCCTAGTTTTAGCGGGAGCGAGCAGTACTTC	CASSPSFSGSEQYF